The clone carrying this TCR beta chain has just a few counts. Its antigen is unknown. One entry per CDR3 protein results from TCRdb running MiXCR on the 5' RACE reads. This table has 650,000 to 800,000 distinct CDR3 sequences, roughly 20% appearing once. This entry is derived from a study of CD8 T cells in ankylosing spondylitis. Study conclusions and caveats: Some motif variants had been reported before (in reactive arthritis synovial fluid and blood). Disease-linked clones reportedly showed significant enrichment in matched ankylosing spondylitis synovial fluid. Typical of ankylosing spondylitis blood, it appeared, was a TCR beta motif of about eight highly homologous variants. Clones that were linked to disease were CD8+ and were relatively rare in peripheral blood.

V gave up 2 bases and J gave up 6 bases; unmatched junction bases: 4. Germline V gene sequence: CDR1 SQVTM, CDR2 ANQGSEA. This CDR3 spans 13 amino acids. The sequenced sample was blood, either unsorted or a sorted T cell fraction (not recorded which). The rearrangement uses TRBV29-1 and TRBJ2-4; 7 bases align to TRBD2. The receptor comes from a male donor with ankylosing spondylitis. The CDR3 coding sequence is TGCAGCGTTGAAAGAGCGGGGACAAACATTCAGTACTTC. Protein: CSVERAGTNIQYF. The entire variable domain, with the rest obtained from reference TRBV29-1 and TRBJ2-4, is as follows: SAVISQKPSRDICQRGTSLTIQCQVDSQVTMMFWYRQQPGQSLTLIATANQGSEATYESGFVIDKFPISRPNLTFSTLTVSNMSPEDSSIYLCSVERAGTNIQYFGAGTRLSVL.